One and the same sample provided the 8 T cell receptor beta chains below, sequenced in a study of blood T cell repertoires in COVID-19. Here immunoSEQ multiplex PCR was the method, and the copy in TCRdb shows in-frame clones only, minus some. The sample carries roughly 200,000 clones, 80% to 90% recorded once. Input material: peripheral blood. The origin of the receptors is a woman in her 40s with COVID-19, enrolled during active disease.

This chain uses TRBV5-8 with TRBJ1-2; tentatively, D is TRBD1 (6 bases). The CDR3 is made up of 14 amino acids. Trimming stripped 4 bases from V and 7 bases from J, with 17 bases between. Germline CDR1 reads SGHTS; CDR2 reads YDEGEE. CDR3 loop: CASSPFRTVGGYTF. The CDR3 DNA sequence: TGTGCCAGCAGCCCATTTAGGACAGTCGGTGGCTACACCTTC.

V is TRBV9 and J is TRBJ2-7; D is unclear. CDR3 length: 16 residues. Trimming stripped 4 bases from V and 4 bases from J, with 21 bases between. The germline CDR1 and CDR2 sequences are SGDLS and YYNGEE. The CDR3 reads CASSPRPRNVPYEQYF. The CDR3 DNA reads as TGTGCCAGCAGCCCACGCCCGAGAAATGTCCCTTACGAGCAGTACTTC.

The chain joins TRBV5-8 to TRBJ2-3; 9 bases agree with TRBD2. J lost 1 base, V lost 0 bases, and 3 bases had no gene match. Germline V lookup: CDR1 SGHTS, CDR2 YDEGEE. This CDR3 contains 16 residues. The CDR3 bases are TGTGCCAGCAGCTTGGGCGGGGGGGTCGGCACAGATACGCAGTATTTT. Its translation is CASSLGGGVGTDTQYF. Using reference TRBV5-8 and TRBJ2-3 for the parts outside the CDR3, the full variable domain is EAGVTQSPTHLIKTRGQQATLRCSPISGHTSVYWYQQALGLGLQFLLWYDEGEERNRGNFPPRFSGRQFPNYSSELNVNALELEDSALYLCASSLGGGVGTDTQYFGPGTRLTVL.

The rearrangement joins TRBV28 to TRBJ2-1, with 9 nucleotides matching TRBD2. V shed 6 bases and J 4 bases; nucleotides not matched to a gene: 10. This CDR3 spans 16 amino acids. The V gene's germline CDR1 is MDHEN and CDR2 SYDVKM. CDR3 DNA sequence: TGTGCCAGCAGCACCGGGGGTCTAGCGGGATACAATGAGCAGTTCTTC. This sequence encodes CASSTGGLAGYNEQFF.

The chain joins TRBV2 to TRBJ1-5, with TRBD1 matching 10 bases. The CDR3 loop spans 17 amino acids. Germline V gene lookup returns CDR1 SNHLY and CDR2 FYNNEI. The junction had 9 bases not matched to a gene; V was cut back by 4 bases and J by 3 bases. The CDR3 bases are TGTGCCAGCAGTGGTCCCGGGACAGGGGTAGTCAATCAGCCCCAGCATTTT. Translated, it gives CASSGPGTGVVNQPQHF.

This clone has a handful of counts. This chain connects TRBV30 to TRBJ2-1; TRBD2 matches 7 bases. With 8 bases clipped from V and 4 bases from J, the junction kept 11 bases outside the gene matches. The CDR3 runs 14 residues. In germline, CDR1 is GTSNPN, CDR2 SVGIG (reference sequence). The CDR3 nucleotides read TGTGCCCATTCCCCCAGCGGGGATTACAATGAGCAGTTCTTC. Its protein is CAHSPSGDYNEQFF.

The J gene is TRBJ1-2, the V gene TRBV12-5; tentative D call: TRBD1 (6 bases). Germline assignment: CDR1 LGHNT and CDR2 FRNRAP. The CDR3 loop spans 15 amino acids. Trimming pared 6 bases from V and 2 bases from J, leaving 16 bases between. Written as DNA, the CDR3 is TGTGCTAGTGGGGGACCTCGGACAGAAAACTATGGCTACACCTTC. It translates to CASGGPRTENYGYTF.

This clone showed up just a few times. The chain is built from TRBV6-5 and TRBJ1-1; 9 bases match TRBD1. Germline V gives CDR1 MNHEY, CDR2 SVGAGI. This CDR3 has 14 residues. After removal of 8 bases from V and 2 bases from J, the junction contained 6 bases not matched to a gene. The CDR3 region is CASALTGGNTEAFF. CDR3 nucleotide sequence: TGTGCCAGCGCCCTGACAGGGGGAAACACTGAAGCTTTCTTT.